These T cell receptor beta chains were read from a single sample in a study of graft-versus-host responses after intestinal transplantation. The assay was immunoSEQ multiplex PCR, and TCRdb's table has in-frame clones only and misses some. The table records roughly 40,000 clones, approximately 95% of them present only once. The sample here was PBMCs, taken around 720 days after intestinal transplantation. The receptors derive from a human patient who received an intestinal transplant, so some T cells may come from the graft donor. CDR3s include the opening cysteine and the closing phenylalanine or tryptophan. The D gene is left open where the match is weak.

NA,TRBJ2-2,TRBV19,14,CASSPRTGAGELFF
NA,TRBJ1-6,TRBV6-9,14,CATKYRVGNSPLHF
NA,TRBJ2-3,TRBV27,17,CASSPLPHRTGTDTQYF
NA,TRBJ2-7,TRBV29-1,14,CSVGPRAALNEQYF
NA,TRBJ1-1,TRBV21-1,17,CASSQILLTDTNTEAFF
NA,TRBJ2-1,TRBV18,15,CASSREDDSYNEQFF
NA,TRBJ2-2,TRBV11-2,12,CASSFDAGELFF
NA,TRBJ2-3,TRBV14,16,CASSQDPGLRTDTQYF
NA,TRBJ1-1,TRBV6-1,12,CASSGRSTEAFF
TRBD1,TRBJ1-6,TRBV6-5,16,CASSYRGQGKNSPLHF
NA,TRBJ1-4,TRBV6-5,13,CASSSTMRMDLFF
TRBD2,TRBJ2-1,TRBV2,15,CASIALAGEYNEQFF
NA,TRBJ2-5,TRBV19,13,CASSPAERGAQYF
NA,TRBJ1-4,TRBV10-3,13,CAISESTDEKLFF
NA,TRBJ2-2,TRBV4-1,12,CASSQGTGELFF
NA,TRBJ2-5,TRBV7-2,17,CASSALMGLMGKETQYF
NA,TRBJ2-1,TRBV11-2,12,CASRFLANEQFF
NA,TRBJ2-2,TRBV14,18,CASSLQRGSIGDTGELFF
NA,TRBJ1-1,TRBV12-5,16,CASGRPRDSSNTEAFF
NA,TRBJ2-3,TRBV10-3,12,CAIKAGTDTQYF
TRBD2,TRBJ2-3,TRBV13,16,CASSFSGGPGTDTQYF
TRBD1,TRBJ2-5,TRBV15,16,CATSRASTGAQETQYF
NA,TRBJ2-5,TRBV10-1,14,CARAGSFDQETQYF
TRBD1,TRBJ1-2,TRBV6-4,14,CASSDRGQTSGYTF
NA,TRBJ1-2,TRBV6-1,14,CASRPPENFYGYTF
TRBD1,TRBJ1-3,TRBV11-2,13,CASSPQGGDTIYF
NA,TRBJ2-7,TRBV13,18,CASSLGGVRENPSYEQYF
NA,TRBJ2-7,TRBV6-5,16,CASSYRSGVSSYEQYF
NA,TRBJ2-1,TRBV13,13,CASSPDSYNEQFF
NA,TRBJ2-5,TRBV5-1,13,CASFRMPQETQYF
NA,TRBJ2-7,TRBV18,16,CASSGLINQSSYEQYF
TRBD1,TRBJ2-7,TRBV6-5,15,CASSYSGTGPYEQYF
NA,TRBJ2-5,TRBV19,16,CASSMEGRGVQETQYF
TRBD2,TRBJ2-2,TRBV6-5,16,CASSYGTSGRAGELFF
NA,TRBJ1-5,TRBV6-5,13,CASSYSLNQPQHF
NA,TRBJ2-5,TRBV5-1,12,CASNLGGETQYF
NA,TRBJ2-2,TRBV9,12,CASSSRAGELFF
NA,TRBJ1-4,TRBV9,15,CASSVGGGNNEKLFF
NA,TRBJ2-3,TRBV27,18,CASSLTTPGLRLADTQYF
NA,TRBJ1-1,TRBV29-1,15,CSVEDQKGGDTEAFF
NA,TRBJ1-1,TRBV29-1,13,CSVGGSSRTEAFF
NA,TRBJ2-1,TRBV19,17,CASSILPPSVLYNEQFF
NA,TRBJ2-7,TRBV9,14,CASSVGTDAYEQYF
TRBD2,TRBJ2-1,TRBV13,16,CASSLGGLAARNEQFF
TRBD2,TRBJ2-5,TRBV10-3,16,CAISESKGGREGTQYF
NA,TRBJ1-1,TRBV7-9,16,CASSPRLGRKNTEAFF
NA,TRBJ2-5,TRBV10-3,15,CAISGGSGPQETQYF
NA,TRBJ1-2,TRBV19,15,CASSTRQATNYGYTF
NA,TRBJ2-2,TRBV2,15,CASSEQGPNTGELFF
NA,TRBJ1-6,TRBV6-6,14,CASSYTGSDSPLHF
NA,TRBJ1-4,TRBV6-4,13,CASSPRPNEKLFF